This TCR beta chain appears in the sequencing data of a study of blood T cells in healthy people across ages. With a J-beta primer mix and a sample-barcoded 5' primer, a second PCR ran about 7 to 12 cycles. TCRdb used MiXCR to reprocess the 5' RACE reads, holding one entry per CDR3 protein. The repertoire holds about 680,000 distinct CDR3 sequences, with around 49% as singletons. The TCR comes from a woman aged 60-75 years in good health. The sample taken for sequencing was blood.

CDR3 coding DNA: TGTGCCAGCAGTTTACGGGATCCACAGGGATGGCAGCCCCAGCATTTT. Translating it yields CASSLRDPQGWQPQHF. The chain uses TRBV28 and TRBJ1-5; weak D call: TRBD1 (6 bases). Germline loops: CDR1 MDHEN, CDR2 SYDVKM. V lost 2 bases and J lost 7, with 18 bases in between. The CDR3 extends over 16 amino acids.